These T cell receptor beta chains were read from a single sample in a study of blood T cell repertoires in COVID-19. Libraries were prepared by immunoSEQ multiplex PCR; TCRdb keeps only in-frame clonotypes and omits some of them. The data hold a few hundred thousand clones, with approximately 91% observed a single time. The specimen sequenced was peripheral blood. The receptors shown here come from a woman aged 60-75 years with acute or convalescent COVID-19. The CDR3 runs from the conserved cysteine through the conserved F or W. D genes are given only for firm matches. Clone sizes are given selectively: once, few, many, or a class where the clone is expanded.

>.|TRBJ1-2|TRBV2|.
CASSEVGGPAYGYTF
TGTGCCAGCAGTGAAGTCGGGGGGCCGGCCTATGGCTACACCTTC
>.|TRBJ1-1|TRBV5-5|.
CASSFPTGMNTEAFF
TGTGCCAGCAGCTTCCCAACAGGGATGAACACTGAAGCTTTCTTT
>TRBD2|TRBJ2-3|TRBV4-3|.
CASSPGLPGDTQYF
TGCGCCAGCAGCCCGGGACTACCGGGAGATACGCAGTATTTT
>TRBD1|TRBJ1-6|TRBV5-1|.
CASSFTTGTVLGSPLHF
TGCGCCAGCAGCTTCACAACGGGGACAGTCTTAGGGTCACCCCTCCACTTT
>TRBD1|TRBJ2-7|TRBV7-8|.
CASSPLTGINYEQYF
TGTGCCAGCAGCCCCTTGACAGGGATTAACTACGAGCAGTACTTC
>TRBD1|TRBJ1-1|TRBV6-1|.
CASSEKGARTEAFF
TGTGCCAGCAGTGAAAAGGGGGCGAGGACTGAAGCTTTCTTT
>TRBD1|TRBJ2-5|TRBV19|.
CASSTDRGETQYF
TGTGCCAGTAGTACCGACAGGGGGGAGACCCAGTACTTC
>.|TRBJ1-4|TRBV6-5|.
CASSRTATNEKLFF
TGTGCCAGCTCCAGGACAGCAACTAATGAAAAACTGTTTTTT
>.|TRBJ2-3|TRBV7-9|once
CASSLVGGTTDTQYF
TGTGCCAGCAGCTTAGTTGGCGGAACAACAGATACGCAGTATTTT
>TRBD1|TRBJ2-7|TRBV30|once
CAWGDSSYEQYF
TGTGCCTGGGGGGACAGCTCCTACGAGCAGTACTTC
>.|TRBJ1-2|TRBV7-2|.
CASSLATVGYGYTF
TGTGCCAGCAGCTTAGCAACCGTCGGCTATGGCTACACCTTC
>TRBD1|TRBJ1-5|TRBV19|.
CASSLQDRDNQPQHF
TGTGCCAGTAGTCTCCAGGACAGGGACAATCAGCCCCAGCATTTT
>TRBD2|TRBJ2-1|TRBV2|few
CASSGGLAGVGMSEQFF
TGTGCCAGCAGTGGAGGGCTAGCGGGAGTCGGCATGTCTGAGCAGTTCTTC
>.|TRBJ1-2|TRBV20-1|.
CSARDPIGYTF
TGCAGTGCTAGAGATCCAATCGGCTACACCTTC
>TRBD2|TRBJ2-3|TRBV2|.
CASIFEGRGSTDTQYF
TGTGCCAGCATCTTCGAGGGGCGGGGGAGCACAGATACGCAGTATTTT
>TRBD1|TRBJ1-1|TRBV29-1|.
CSVIQGKNTEAFF
TGCAGCGTCATACAGGGGAAGAACACTGAAGCTTTCTTT
>.|TRBJ2-7|TRBV29-1|.
CSVAQLYEQYF
TGCAGCGTTGCGCAACTCTACGAGCAGTACTTC
>TRBD1|TRBJ1-5|TRBV3-1/TRBV3-2|.
CASSGHTGAILLFSNQPQHF
TGTGCCAGCAGCGGGCATACAGGGGCCATCCTCCTATTTAGCAATCAGCCCCAGCATTTT
>.|TRBJ1-2|TRBV28|.
CASSLRGGYTF
TGTGCCAGCAGTTTAAGGGGTGGCTACACCTTC
>TRBD2|TRBJ2-1|TRBV7-3|.
CASSLSGRAHYNEQFF
TGTGCCAGCAGCCTTAGCGGGAGGGCCCACTACAATGAGCAGTTCTTC
>TRBD2|TRBJ2-1|TRBV15|once
CATSRPLGLAGVEQFF
TGTGCCACCAGCAGGCCCCTCGGGTTAGCGGGGGTTGAGCAGTTCTTC
>.|TRBJ1-1|TRBV19|.
CASSISSSRGTEAFF
TGTGCCAGTAGTATATCCAGCTCTAGGGGAACTGAAGCTTTCTTT
>.|TRBJ1-2|TRBV7-9|.
CASSSPGGPDGYTF
TGTGCCAGCAGCTCCCCTGGGGGCCCTGATGGCTACACCTTC
>.|TRBJ2-5|TRBV5-5|.
CASSLWGEETQYF
TGTGCCAGCAGCTTGTGGGGGGAAGAGACCCAGTACTTC
>.|TRBJ2-2|TRBV19|.
CASSKGVGIPGELFF
TGTGCCAGTAGTAAGGGGGTTGGGATCCCCGGGGAGCTGTTTTTT
>.|TRBJ1-1|TRBV15|.
CATSRDMEAFF
TGTGCCACCAGCAGAGATATGGAAGCTTTCTTT
>TRBD1|TRBJ2-3|TRBV24-1|.
CATSRDRGTDTQYF
TGTGCCACCAGCCGGGACAGGGGTACAGATACGCAGTATTTT
>.|TRBJ1-6|TRBV7-2|.
CASSLGFSRSNSPLHF
TGTGCCAGCAGCTTAGGTTTCTCCAGGTCAAATTCACCCCTCCACTTT
>TRBD1|TRBJ2-1|TRBV11-3|once
CASSLDSQGANEQFF
TGTGCCAGCAGCTTAGATTCGCAGGGGGCCAATGAGCAGTTCTTC
>.|TRBJ2-2|TRBV4-2|.
CASSLATGTNTGELFF
TGTGCCAGCAGCCTAGCCACCGGGACGAACACCGGGGAGCTGTTTTTT
>.|TRBJ1-2|TRBV27|.
CASSPSQQAGNYGYTF
TGTGCCAGCAGTCCTAGCCAGCAGGCCGGGAACTATGGCTACACCTTC
>.|TRBJ2-7|TRBV7-2|.
CASSPMPALAGEQYF
TGTGCCAGCAGCCCCATGCCCGCTCTAGCTGGTGAGCAGTACTTC
>TRBD2|TRBJ2-3|TRBV28|.
CASSAPSGGGDTQYF
TGTGCCAGCAGCGCCCCCTCGGGAGGGGGAGATACGCAGTATTTT
>.|TRBJ1-5|TRBV27|.
CASSPSGILNQPQHF
TGTGCCAGCAGCCCTTCAGGGATACTCAATCAGCCCCAGCATTTT
>TRBD2|TRBJ2-2|TRBV11-2|.
CASSLDRLATTGELFF
TGTGCCAGCAGCTTAGATCGACTAGCCACCACCGGGGAGCTGTTTTTT
>.|TRBJ2-2|TRBV7-7|once
CASSPLVGSAAGELFF
TGTGCCAGCAGCCCACTCGTCGGGTCGGCAGCCGGGGAGCTGTTTTTT
>TRBD2|TRBJ2-1|TRBV5-1|.
CASSLGQGGDNEQFF
TGCGCCAGCAGCTTGGGCCAGGGAGGGGACAATGAGCAGTTCTTC
>TRBD2|TRBJ2-2|TRBV7-6|.
CASSLPAGVIGELFF
TGTGCCAGCAGCTTACCGGCGGGGGTAATCGGGGAGCTGTTTTTT
>.|TRBJ1-2|TRBV11-2|.
CASSSSGGRGYTF
TGTGCCAGCAGCTCTTCGGGGGGACGGGGCTACACCTTC
>.|TRBJ2-1|TRBV19|.
CASSANPGSGRNEQFF
TGTGCCAGTAGTGCGAACCCAGGGTCTGGACGGAATGAGCAGTTCTTC
>TRBD1|TRBJ1-6|TRBV27|once
CASSSGTGNPYNSPLHF
TGTGCCAGCAGTTCCGGGACAGGGAACCCCTATAATTCACCCCTCCACTTT
>TRBD2|TRBJ2-7|TRBV27|once
CASSLYRGGEQYF
TGTGCCAGCAGTTTATACCGGGGGGGAGAGCAGTACTTC
>.|TRBJ2-7|TRBV18|.
CASSSSQRSDYEQYF
TGTGCCAGCTCATCCTCACAGCGGAGCGACTACGAGCAGTACTTC
>TRBD2|TRBJ2-1|TRBV29-1|.
CSVEGTSWSLNEQFF
TGCAGCGTTGAAGGGACTAGCTGGTCCCTCAATGAGCAGTTCTTC
>.|TRBJ1-1|TRBV2|.
CASSENQDTEAFF
TGTGCCAGCAGTGAAAACCAGGACACTGAAGCTTTCTTT
>TRBD1|TRBJ2-7|TRBV5-1|.
CASSRETGSFYEQYF
TGCGCCAGCAGCCGCGAGACAGGGAGTTTCTACGAGCAGTACTTC
>.|TRBJ1-5|TRBV30|.
CAWRVPGQNSNQPQHF
TGTGCCTGGAGAGTTCCAGGACAGAATAGCAATCAGCCCCAGCATTTT
>TRBD2|TRBJ2-7|TRBV6-5|.
CASSYGTSGNYEQYF
TGTGCCAGCAGTTACGGGACTAGCGGAAACTACGAGCAGTACTTC
>.|TRBJ2-1|TRBV19|.
CASSMDSQGEQFF
TGTGCCAGTAGTATGGACAGCCAGGGTGAGCAGTTCTTC
>.|TRBJ1-6|TRBV20-1|.
CSASVDSPNSPLHF
TGCAGTGCTAGTGTCGACAGCCCAAATTCACCCCTCCACTTT